These T cell receptor beta chains were read from a single sample in a study of technical replicates of blood from a handful of donors. Profiling relied on immunoSEQ multiplex PCR, and the TCRdb table lists in-frame clones only, not all of them. Of roughly 14,000 clones listed, 75% to 90% are singletons. Specimen: PBMCs. The receptors originated from a human donor in good health. CDR3s include the opening cysteine and the closing phenylalanine or tryptophan. The order of the fields is V gene, CDR3 protein.

TRBV7-6,CASSLRLSGRWYF
TRBV7-9,CASSLLVTGGKDEQFF
TRBV2,CASSVARQETQYF
TRBV7-9,CASSRDRTNEKLFF
TRBV10-2,CASSEAPGEQYF
TRBV10-1,CASSDGTDQETQYF
TRBV5-1,CASSPRQDRPQETQYF
TRBV10-3,CAISGRARQETQYF
TRBV25-1,CASSEYKGGLTNYGYTF
TRBV2,CASSDGLSGSTDTQYF
TRBV11-2,CASTDRDGDTQYF
TRBV5-1,CASSSTGVGEQYF
TRBV5-6,CASTDNGGHEQFF
TRBV6-5,CASSYSVADSYEQYF
TRBV11-3,CASSSGTSGIYNEQFF
TRBV6-5,CASSSQGADTQYF
TRBV2,CASSPSDTEQYF
TRBV18,CASSPRQGSAGELFF
TRBV30,CAWSQGGTASYEQYF
TRBV6-4,CASSDSAGATDTQYF
TRBV28,CASSRGGYGYTF
TRBV18,CASSSDSYEQYF
TRBV6-5,CASRDGTSGNEQYF